Described below is a single T cell receptor beta chain sequence and its context. Its specificity is unknown. This record comes from a study of blood T cells in healthy people across ages. Notes on the study in general: The donors' CMV status was not determined, possibly confounding changes in expanded clonotypes. It was held that the diversity estimates obtained from one million T cells were underestimates. Observed TCR beta diversity per million T cells went down as age went up. This fall followed a roughly linear course with age.

Alongside a J-beta primer mix, a sample-barcoded 5' primer served in a second PCR lasting roughly 6 to 11 cycles. A tag from a template-switch adaptor with 12 random nucleotides marked each cDNA molecule. TCRdb reprocessed the 5' RACE reads via MiXCR and lists one record per CDR3 protein. The profile covers roughly 800,000 distinct CDR3 sequences, with 20% to 30% appearing a single time and roughly 3.5% taken by the ten largest. The CDR3 extends over 14 amino acids. CDR1 and CDR2 (germline): SNHLY, FYNNEI. Trimming stripped 1 base from V and 3 bases from J, with 7 bases between. The same specimen was also included in a second study, on T cells of mothers and their children.

Sequenced: blood. The V gene is TRBV2, the J gene TRBJ2-1; D ambiguous. The receptor comes from a boy between 5 and 17 years old in good health. The CDR3 loop is CASSEVDIYNEQFF. CDR3 bases: TGTGCCAGCAGTGAAGTAGACATCTACAATGAGCAGTTCTTC.